This T cell receptor (beta chain) was sequenced for a study of blood T cell repertoires in COVID-19. Trimming removed 6 bases at V and 0 bases at J, with 20 bases between. Per germline, CDR1 MNHEY and CDR2 SMNVEV (reference sequence). The CDR3 has 17 residues. Original data processing: It was from reference gene primer amplification that nucleated cell counts were estimated. Clones were sequenced by immunoSEQ multiplex PCR, and TCRdb holds only the in-frame ones, with some missing. V and J calls and clone size are copied from that table; D and trimming were computed from the DNA. The table has around 68,000 clones, approximately 86% seen once. This clone was found a few times.

Input material: peripheral blood. This chain connects TRBV27 to TRBJ1-2; D is ambiguous. This TCR came from a man older than 75 with active COVID-19. The CDR3 reads CASRVGIGRAPNYGYTF. CDR3 DNA: TGTGCCAGCAGAGTAGGAATCGGGAGAGCTCCTAACTATGGCTACACCTTC.